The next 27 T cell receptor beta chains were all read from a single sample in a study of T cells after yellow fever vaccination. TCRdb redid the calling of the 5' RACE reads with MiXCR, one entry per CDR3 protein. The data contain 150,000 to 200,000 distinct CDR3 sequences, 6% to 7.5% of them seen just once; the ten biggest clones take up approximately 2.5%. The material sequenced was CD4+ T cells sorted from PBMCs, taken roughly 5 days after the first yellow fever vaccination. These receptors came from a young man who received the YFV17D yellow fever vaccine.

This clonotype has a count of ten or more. The CDR3 DNA follows: TGTGCCAGCAGCTTGGGACAAGAATACTCTGGAAACACCATATATTTT. It encodes CASSLGQEYSGNTIYF. The chain employs TRBV5-5 and TRBJ1-3; the D is unclear. The CDR3 totals 16 residues. In germline, CDR1 is SGHKS, CDR2 YYEKEE (reference sequence). Trimming removed 0 bases from V and 0 bases from J, with 10 bases in between.

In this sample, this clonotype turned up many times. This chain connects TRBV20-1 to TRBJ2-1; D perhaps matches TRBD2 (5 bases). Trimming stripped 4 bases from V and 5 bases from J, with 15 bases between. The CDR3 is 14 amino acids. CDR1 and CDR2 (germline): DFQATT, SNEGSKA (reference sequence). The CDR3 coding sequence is TGCAGTGCTATTTCACCGGGATTGAACAATGAGCAGTTCTTC. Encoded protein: CSAISPGLNNEQFF.

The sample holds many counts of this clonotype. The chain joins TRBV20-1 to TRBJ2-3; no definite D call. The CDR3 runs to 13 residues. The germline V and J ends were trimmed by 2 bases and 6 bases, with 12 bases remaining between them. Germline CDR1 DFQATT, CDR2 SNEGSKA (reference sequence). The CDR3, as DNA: TGCAGTGCTAGACCTCCGGTCCGGGATACGCAGTATTTT. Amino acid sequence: CSARPPVRDTQYF.

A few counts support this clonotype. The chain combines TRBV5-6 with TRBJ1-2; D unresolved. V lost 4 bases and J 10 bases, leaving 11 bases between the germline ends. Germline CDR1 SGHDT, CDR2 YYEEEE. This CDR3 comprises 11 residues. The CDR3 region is CASSRGISYTF. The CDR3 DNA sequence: TGTGCCAGCAGCCGAGGGATTTCCTACACCTTC. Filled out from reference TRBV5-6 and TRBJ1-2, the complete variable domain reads DAGVTQSPTHLIKTRGQQVTLRCSPKSGHDTVSWYQQALGQGPQFIFQYYEEEERQRGNFPDRFSGHQFPNYSSELNVNALLLGDSALYLCASSRGISYTFGSGTRLTVV.

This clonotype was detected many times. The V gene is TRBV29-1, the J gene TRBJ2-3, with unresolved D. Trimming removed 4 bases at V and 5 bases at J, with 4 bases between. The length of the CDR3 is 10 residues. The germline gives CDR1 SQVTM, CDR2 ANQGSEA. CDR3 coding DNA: TGCAGCGTTGCTCAAGATACGCAGTATTTT. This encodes CSVAQDTQYF.

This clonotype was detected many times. In DNA form, the CDR3 reads TGTGCCAGCAGCCAGAATGAAGGTTTGACCCTCCACTTT. This sequence encodes CASSQNEGLTLHF. The genes are TRBV3-1 and TRBJ1-6, with D hard to call. V was shortened by 3 bases and J by 14 bases, with 14 bases between the two germline ends. The CDR3 sequence is 13 residues long. Germline lookup yields CDR1 LGHDT and CDR2 YNNKEL (reference sequence). The full variable domain, its missing parts supplied by reference TRBV3-1 and TRBJ1-6, is DTAVSQTPKYLVTQMGNDKSIKCEQNLGHDTMYWYKQDSKKFLKIMFSYNNKELIINETVPNRFSPKSPDKAHLNLHINSLELGDSAVYFCASSQNEGLTLHFGNGTRLTVT.

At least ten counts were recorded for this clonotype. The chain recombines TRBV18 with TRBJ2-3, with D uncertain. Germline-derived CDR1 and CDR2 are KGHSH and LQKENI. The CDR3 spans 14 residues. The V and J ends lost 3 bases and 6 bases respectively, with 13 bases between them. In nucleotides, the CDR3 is TGTGCCAGCTCACCGGGTCTTTTCCCGGATACGCAGTATTTT. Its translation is CASSPGLFPDTQYF.

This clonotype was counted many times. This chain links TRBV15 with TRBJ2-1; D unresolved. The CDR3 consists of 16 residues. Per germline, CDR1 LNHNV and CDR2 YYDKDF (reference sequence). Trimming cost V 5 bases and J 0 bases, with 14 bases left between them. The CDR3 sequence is CATSETAAASYNEQFF. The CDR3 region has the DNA TGTGCCACCAGCGAAACTGCGGCAGCCTCCTACAATGAGCAGTTCTTC.

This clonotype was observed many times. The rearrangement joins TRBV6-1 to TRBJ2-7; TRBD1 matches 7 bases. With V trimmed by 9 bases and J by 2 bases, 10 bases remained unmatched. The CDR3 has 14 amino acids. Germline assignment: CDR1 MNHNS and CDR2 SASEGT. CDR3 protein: CASRLPGQTYEQYV. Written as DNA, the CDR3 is TGTGCCAGTAGACTTCCGGGACAGACCTACGAGCAGTACGTC.

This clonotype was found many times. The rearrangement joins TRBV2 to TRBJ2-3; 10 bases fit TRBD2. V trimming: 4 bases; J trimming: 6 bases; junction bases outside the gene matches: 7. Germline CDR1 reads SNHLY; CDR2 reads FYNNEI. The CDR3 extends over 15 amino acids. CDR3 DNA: TGTGCCAGCAGTGTGGGCAGCGGGGGGGCCGATACGCAGTATTTT. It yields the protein CASSVGSGGADTQYF.

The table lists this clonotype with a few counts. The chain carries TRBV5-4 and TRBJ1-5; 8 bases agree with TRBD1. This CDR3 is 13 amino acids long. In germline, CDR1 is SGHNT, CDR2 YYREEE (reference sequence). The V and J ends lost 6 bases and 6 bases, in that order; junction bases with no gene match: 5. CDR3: CASTIDRGQPQHF. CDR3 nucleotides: TGTGCCAGCACCATTGACAGGGGTCAGCCCCAGCATTTT.

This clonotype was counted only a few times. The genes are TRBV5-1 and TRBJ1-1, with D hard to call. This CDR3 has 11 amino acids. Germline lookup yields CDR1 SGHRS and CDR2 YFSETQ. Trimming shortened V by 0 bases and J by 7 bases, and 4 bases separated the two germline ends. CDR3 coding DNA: TGCGCCAGCAGCTTGGTGGGTGAAGCTTTCTTT. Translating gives CASSLVGEAFF.

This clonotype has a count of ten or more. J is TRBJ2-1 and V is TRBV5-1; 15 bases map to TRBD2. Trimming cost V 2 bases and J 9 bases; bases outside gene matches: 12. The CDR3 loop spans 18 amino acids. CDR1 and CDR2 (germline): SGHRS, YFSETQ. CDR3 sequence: CASSLYGTSGGRSGEQFF. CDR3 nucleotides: TGCGCCAGCAGCTTATACGGGACTAGCGGGGGGAGGAGCGGTGAGCAGTTCTTC. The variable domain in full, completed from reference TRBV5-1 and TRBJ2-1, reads KAGVTQTPRYLIKTRGQQVTLSCSPISGHRSVSWYQQTPGQGLQFLFEYFSETQRNKGNFPGRFSGRQFSNSRSEMNVSTLELGDSALYLCASSLYGTSGGRSGEQFFGPGTRLTVL.

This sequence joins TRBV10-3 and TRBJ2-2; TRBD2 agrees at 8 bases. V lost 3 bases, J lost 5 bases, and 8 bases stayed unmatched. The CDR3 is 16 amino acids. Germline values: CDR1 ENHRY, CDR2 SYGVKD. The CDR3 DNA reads TGTGCCATCAGTGATGAAAAGCGGGGGTATACCGGGGAGCTGTTTTTT. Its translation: CAISDEKRGYTGELFF.

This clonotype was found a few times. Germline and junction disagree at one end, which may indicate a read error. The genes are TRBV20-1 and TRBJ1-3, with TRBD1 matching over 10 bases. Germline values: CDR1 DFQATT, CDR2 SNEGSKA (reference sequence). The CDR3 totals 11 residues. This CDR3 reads CSARQSTGGAF. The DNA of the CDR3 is TGCAGTGCCAGACAGTCGACAGGGGGCGCCTTT.

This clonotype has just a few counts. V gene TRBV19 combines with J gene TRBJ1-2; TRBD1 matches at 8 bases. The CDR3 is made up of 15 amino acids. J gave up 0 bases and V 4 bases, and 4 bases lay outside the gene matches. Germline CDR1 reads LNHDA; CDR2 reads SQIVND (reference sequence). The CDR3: CASSKDRGTNYGYTF. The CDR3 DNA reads TGTGCCAGTAGTAAAGACAGGGGAACTAACTATGGCTACACCTTC.

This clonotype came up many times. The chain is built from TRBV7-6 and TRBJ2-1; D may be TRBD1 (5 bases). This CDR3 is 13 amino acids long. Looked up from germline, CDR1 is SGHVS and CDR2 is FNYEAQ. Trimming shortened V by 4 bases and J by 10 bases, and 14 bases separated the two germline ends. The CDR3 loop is CASSSDIPSEQFF. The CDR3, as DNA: TGTGCCAGCAGCTCGGACATCCCAAGCGAGCAGTTCTTC.

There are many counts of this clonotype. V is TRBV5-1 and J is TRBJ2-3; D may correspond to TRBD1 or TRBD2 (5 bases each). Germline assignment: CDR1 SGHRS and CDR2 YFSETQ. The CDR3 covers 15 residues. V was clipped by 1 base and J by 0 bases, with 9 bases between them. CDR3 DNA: TGCGCCAGCAGCTTGTACGGGGCTAGCACAGATACGCAGTATTTT. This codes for CASSLYGASTDTQYF.

The CDR3 DNA is TGTGCCAGCAGTTCGCGTTTGGGGTATGGCTACACCTTC. Protein: CASSSRLGYGYTF. This chain joins TRBV6-5 and TRBJ1-2; D uncertain. The CDR3 has 13 residues. The germline V and J ends were trimmed by 4 bases and 5 bases, with 11 bases remaining between them. Germline lookup yields CDR1 MNHEY and CDR2 SVGAGI.

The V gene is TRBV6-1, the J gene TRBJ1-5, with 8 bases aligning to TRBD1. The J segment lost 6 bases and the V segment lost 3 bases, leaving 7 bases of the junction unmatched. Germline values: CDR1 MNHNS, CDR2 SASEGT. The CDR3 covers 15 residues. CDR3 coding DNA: TGTGCCAGCAGTGACGGACAGGGAATAGGTCAGCCCCAGCATTTT. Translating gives CASSDGQGIGQPQHF.

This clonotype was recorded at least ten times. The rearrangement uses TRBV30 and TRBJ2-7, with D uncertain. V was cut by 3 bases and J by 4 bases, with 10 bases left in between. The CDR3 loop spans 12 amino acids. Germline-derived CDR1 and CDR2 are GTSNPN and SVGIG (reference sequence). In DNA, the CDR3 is TGTGCCTGGAGGACTGGTCCATACGAGCAGTACTTC. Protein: CAWRTGPYEQYF.

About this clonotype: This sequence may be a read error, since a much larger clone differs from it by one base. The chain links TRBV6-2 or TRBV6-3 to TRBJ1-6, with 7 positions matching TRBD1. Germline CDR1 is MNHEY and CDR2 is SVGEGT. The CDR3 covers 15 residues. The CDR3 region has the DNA TGTGCCAGCAGGACAGGGAGAACCATTAATTCACCCCTCAACTTT. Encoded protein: CASRTGRTINSPLNF.

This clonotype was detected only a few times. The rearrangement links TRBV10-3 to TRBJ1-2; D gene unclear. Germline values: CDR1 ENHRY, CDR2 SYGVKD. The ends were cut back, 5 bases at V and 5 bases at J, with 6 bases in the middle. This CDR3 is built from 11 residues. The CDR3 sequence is CAISPNYGYTF. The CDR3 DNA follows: TGTGCCATCAGTCCAAATTATGGCTACACCTTC.

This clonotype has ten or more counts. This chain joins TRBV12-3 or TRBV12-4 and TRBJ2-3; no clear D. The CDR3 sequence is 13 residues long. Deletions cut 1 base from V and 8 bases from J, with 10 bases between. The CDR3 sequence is CASSLVPDGTQYF. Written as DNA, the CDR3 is TGTGCCAGCAGTTTAGTCCCCGACGGTACGCAGTATTTT.

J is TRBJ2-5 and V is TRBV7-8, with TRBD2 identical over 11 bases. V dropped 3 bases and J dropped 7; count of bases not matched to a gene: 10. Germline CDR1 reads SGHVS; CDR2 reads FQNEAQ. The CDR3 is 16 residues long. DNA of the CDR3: TGTGCCAGCAGCTTGACTAGCGGGATCTCGTCAGGGACCCAGTACTTC. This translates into CASSLTSGISSGTQYF.

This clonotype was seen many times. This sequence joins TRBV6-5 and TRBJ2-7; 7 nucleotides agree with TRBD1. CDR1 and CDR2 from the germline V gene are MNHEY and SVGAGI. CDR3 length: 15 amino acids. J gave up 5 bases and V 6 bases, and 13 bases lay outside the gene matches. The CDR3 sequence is CASSLTSGTADEQYV. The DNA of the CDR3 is TGTGCCAGCAGCCTGACTTCGGGGACAGCTGACGAGCAGTACGTC.

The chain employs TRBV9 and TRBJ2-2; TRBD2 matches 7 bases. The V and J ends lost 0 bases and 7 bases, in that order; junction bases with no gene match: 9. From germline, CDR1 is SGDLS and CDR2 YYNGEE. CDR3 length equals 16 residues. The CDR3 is CASSVGEGGGVGELFF. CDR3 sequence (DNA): TGTGCCAGCAGCGTAGGCGAAGGCGGGGGTGTCGGGGAGCTGTTTTTT.